The 28 T cell receptor beta chains presented below share a single source sample, sequenced in a study of identical twins. TCRdb recomputed calls from the 5' RACE reads with MiXCR, one row per CDR3 protein. There are some 500,000 distinct CDR3 sequences in the sample; roughly an eighth occur only once, and 0.95% to 1% lies in the top ten. This sample was also put to use in a study of yellow fever vaccine responses in identical twins.

Sequencing was done on a sample of CD4+ T cells sorted from blood. The receptors here all came from a young woman in good health.

This rearrangement joins TRBV5-5 to TRBJ2-1, with D hard to call. With 9 bases removed from V and 5 bases from J, the gap between germline ends came to 15 bases. Germline CDR1 and CDR2: SGHKS and YYEKEE (reference sequence). CDR3 size: 13 residues. The CDR3 sequence is CAMGLKPNNEQFF. The CDR3 region has the DNA TGTGCCATGGGCTTGAAACCTAACAATGAGCAGTTCTTC.

This clonotype was counted only a few times. The chain has TRBV12-3 or TRBV12-4 and TRBJ2-2; D is uncertain. The CDR3 has 11 amino acids. Trimming removed 5 bases at V and 13 bases at J, with 11 bases between. DNA of the CDR3: TGTGCCAGCAGTCAAAGGGAAGTGCTGTTTTTT. Translated: CASSQREVLFF.

The sample holds a few counts of this clonotype. V and J are TRBV29-1 and TRBJ1-2, with D hard to call. Trimming shortened V by 3 bases and J by 5 bases, and 7 bases separated the two germline ends. Germline values: CDR1 SQVTM, CDR2 ANQGSEA. CDR3 length equals 11 residues. The CDR3 nucleotides read TGCAGCGTTGATAAAGGGTATGGCTACACCTTC. Amino acids: CSVDKGYGYTF.

This clonotype was observed a few times. The chain joins TRBV28 to TRBJ2-5, with D possibly matching TRBD1 (6 bases). This CDR3 is built from 14 residues. The germline V and J ends were trimmed by 2 bases and 4 bases, with 11 bases remaining between them. Looked up from germline, CDR1 is MDHEN and CDR2 is SYDVKM. The CDR3 DNA reads TGTGCCAGCAGTTTAATACAGGGAACAGAGACCCAGTACTTC. The encoded protein is CASSLIQGTETQYF.

The sample holds a few counts of this clonotype. The chain has TRBV20-1 and TRBJ2-5; a weak D match, TRBD2 (5 bases). The CDR3 has 13 amino acids. Germline V lookup: CDR1 DFQATT, CDR2 SNEGSKA (reference sequence). V shed 6 bases and J shed 2 bases, with 13 bases lying between them. The DNA for the CDR3 is TGCAGTGCCCTGGCCGGGGTGCAAGAGACCCAGTACTTC. Translated, it gives CSALAGVQETQYF.

This chain uses TRBV7-2 with TRBJ2-1; D is possibly TRBD2 (5 bases). The CDR3 extends over 13 amino acids. The germline V and J ends were trimmed by 5 bases and 12 bases, with 17 bases remaining between them. In germline, CDR1 is SGHTA, CDR2 FQGNSA. CDR3 DNA sequence: TGTGCCAGCAGCAGTCGGGGAACCGCCCGGCAGTTCTTC. Protein sequence: CASSSRGTARQFF.

There are a few counts of this clonotype. The gene calls are TRBV28 and TRBJ2-7; 7 bases agree with TRBD1. The CDR3 totals 13 residues. The germline CDR1 and CDR2 sequences are MDHEN and SYDVKM. J gave up 5 bases and V 6 bases, and 7 bases lay outside the gene matches. The CDR3, as DNA: TGTGCCAGCAGGAAGACAGGGTTCCACGAGCAGTACTTC. This translates into CASRKTGFHEQYF.

This rearrangement joins TRBV3-1 to TRBJ2-1, with no clear D. The CDR3 runs 16 residues. Germline V gene lookup returns CDR1 LGHDT and CDR2 YNNKEL (reference sequence). Trimming cost V 0 bases and J 0 bases, with 9 bases left between them. The CDR3 bases are TGTGCCAGCAGCCAAGACGGCAGCTACTCCTACAATGAGCAGTTCTTC. This sequence encodes CASSQDGSYSYNEQFF.

This clonotype was recorded at least ten times. The rearrangement joins TRBV7-6 to TRBJ2-3; D is possibly TRBD1 or TRBD2 (5 bases each). The CDR3 spans 16 residues. V lost 0 bases and J 1 base, leaving 11 bases between the germline ends. Germline V lookup: CDR1 SGHVS, CDR2 FNYEAQ. The CDR3 spells CASSLAGAWGTDTQYF. The DNA for the CDR3 is TGTGCCAGCAGCTTAGCCGGGGCGTGGGGCACAGATACGCAGTATTTT.

The V call is TRBV11-3, the J call TRBJ1-6; 9 bases are shared with TRBD1. Germline V gives CDR1 SGHNT, CDR2 YENEEA. Trimming at V came to 4 bases and at J to 7 bases, leaving 5 bases not matched to a gene. This CDR3 comprises 15 residues. For the CDR3, the DNA is TGTGCCAGCAGCTCCGGGACAGGGAAAAATTCACCCCTCCACTTT. Amino acid sequence: CASSSGTGKNSPLHF. Looking up the rest from reference TRBV11-3 and TRBJ1-6 gives the full variable domain: EAGVVQSPRYKIIEKKQPVAFWCNPISGHNTLYWYLQNLGQGPELLIRYENEEAVDDSQLPKDRFSAERLKGVDSTLKIQPAELGDSAVYLCASSSGTGKNSPLHFGNGTRLTVT.

This clonotype was recorded at least ten times. The chain employs TRBV5-1 and TRBJ2-1; TRBD1 aligns across 9 bases. The CDR3 length is 15 residues. Trimming removed 4 bases from V and 3 bases from J; junction bases left unmatched: 5. Germline loops: CDR1 SGHRS, CDR2 YFSETQ. The CDR3 loop reads CASSPGTGRYNEQFF. The CDR3 DNA reads TGCGCCAGCAGCCCGGGGACAGGGCGCTACAATGAGCAGTTCTTC.

This clonotype was recorded a few times. The V gene is TRBV29-1, the J gene TRBJ2-7; no clear D gene. This CDR3 is 12 amino acids long. Germline V gene sequence: CDR1 SQVTM, CDR2 ANQGSEA. Trimming took 2 bases from V and 3 from J, leaving 8 bases between them. The CDR3 is CSVEMRGYEQYF. The CDR3 bases are TGCAGCGTTGAAATGCGAGGCTACGAGCAGTACTTC.

The genes are TRBV7-2 and TRBJ2-5; TRBD2 aligns across 7 bases. The ends lost 0 bases at V and 0 bases at J; junction bases unmatched: 10. The CDR3 length is 18 residues. Germline V gene lookup returns CDR1 SGHTA and CDR2 FQGNSA. CDR3 DNA: TGTGCCAGCAGCTTAGCGTGGTTAGCGGGCGTTTACCAAGAGACCCAGTACTTC. Residues: CASSLAWLAGVYQETQYF.

The chain carries TRBV7-2 and TRBJ2-1; TRBD1 aligns across 8 bases. This CDR3 contains 15 residues. With 5 bases clipped from V and 2 bases from J, the junction kept 5 bases outside the gene matches. Germline V CDR1 and CDR2: SGHTA, FQGNSA. The CDR3 bases are TGTGCCAGCAGCCGCGAACAGGGGGCCTACAATGAGCAGTTCTTC. This translates into CASSREQGAYNEQFF.

This clonotype has a handful of counts. J is TRBJ2-3 and V is TRBV4-3; 11 nucleotides agree with TRBD2. Per the germline V gene, CDR1 is LGHNA and CDR2 is YSLEER. The CDR3 extends over 17 amino acids. V was clipped by 3 bases and J by 6 bases; unmatched bases: 11. The CDR3 DNA reads TGCGCCAGCAGCCAGTTCGGGGGACTAGCGGTTCAGGATACGCAGTATTTT. Protein sequence: CASSQFGGLAVQDTQYF.

The chain has TRBV5-5 and TRBJ2-3; D might be TRBD2 (7 bases). Trimming removed 4 bases from V and 2 bases from J, with 20 bases in between. Germline CDR1 and CDR2: SGHKS and YYEKEE (reference sequence). The CDR3 extends over 17 amino acids. In DNA, the CDR3 is TGTGCCAGCAGCGGGGGGGCTCTAGCTCGAATCACAGATACGCAGTATTTT. Translating gives CASSGGALARITDTQYF.

The V call is TRBV12-3 or TRBV12-4, the J call TRBJ2-3; 9 bases map to TRBD2. The CDR3 has 15 residues. The junction had 3 bases not matched to a gene; V was cut back by 3 bases and J by 2 bases. DNA for the CDR3: TGTGCCAGCAGTTTCCCTAGCGGGGACACAGATACGCAGTATTTT. Translating it yields CASSFPSGDTDTQYF.

This clonotype has a handful of counts. The chain has TRBV5-1 and TRBJ2-1; 11 nucleotides match TRBD2. Germline assignment: CDR1 SGHRS and CDR2 YFSETQ. The J segment lost 0 bases and the V segment lost 3 bases, leaving 5 bases of the junction unmatched. The CDR3 contains 17 residues. The CDR3 DNA reads as TGCGCCAGCAGCTCCCGACTAGCGGGACCCTCCTACAATGAGCAGTTCTTC. It is translated as CASSSRLAGPSYNEQFF.

This clonotype turned up a few times. The rearrangement joins TRBV3-1 to TRBJ2-1, with a weak D call TRBD2 (6 bases). Germline V gene sequence: CDR1 LGHDT, CDR2 YNNKEL (reference sequence). This CDR3 is 17 amino acids long. The ends were cut back, 7 bases at V and 6 bases at J, with 25 bases in the middle. This CDR3 reads CASTLQKGGVGGNEQFF. CDR3 bases: TGTGCCAGCACACTCCAGAAGGGAGGAGTCGGTGGCAATGAGCAGTTCTTC.

This clonotype was detected only a few times. The rearrangement joins TRBV12-3 or TRBV12-4 to TRBJ2-3; 10 bases agree with TRBD2. V shed 5 bases and J 4 bases; nucleotides not matched to a gene: 3. The CDR3 totals 14 residues. CDR3 in DNA: TGTGCCAGCAGTACGGGACTAGCGTCAGATACGCAGTATTTT. This translates into CASSTGLASDTQYF.

The table lists this clonotype with a count of one. J is TRBJ2-3 and V is TRBV2; TRBD1 or TRBD2 may be the D gene (5 bases each). CDR3 length: 14 residues. V was pared by 9 bases and J by 0 bases, with 13 bases between. Germline CDR1 is SNHLY and CDR2 is FYNNEI. The CDR3 sequence: CARPGQASTDTQYF. The CDR3 DNA follows: TGTGCCAGACCGGGGCAGGCTAGCACAGATACGCAGTATTTT.

A few counts support this clonotype. This chain links TRBV12-3 or TRBV12-4 with TRBJ2-7, with TRBD1 matching over 9 bases. The CDR3 has 14 amino acids. The V segment lost 7 bases and the J segment 2 bases; nucleotides outside the gene matches: 6. CDR3 bases: TGTGCCAGCACCTCACGACAGGGGGCCTACGAGCAGTACTTC. It is translated as CASTSRQGAYEQYF.

This clonotype occurred a few times. V is TRBV7-2 and J is TRBJ2-5, with 11 bases lining up with TRBD2. V gave up 5 bases and J gave up 2 bases; unmatched junction bases: 4. The germline V gene has CDR1 SGHTA and CDR2 FQGNSA. There are 15 residues in the CDR3. DNA of the CDR3: TGTGCCAGCAGCACTAGCGGGAGTGAACAAGAGACCCAGTACTTC. Amino acid sequence: CASSTSGSEQETQYF.

This clonotype has only a few counts. The chain has TRBV3-1 and TRBJ1-3; tentatively, D is TRBD1 (6 bases). Deletions cut 1 base from V and 3 bases from J, with 16 bases between. CDR3 length: 17 amino acids. The germline CDR1 and CDR2 sequences are LGHDT and YNNKEL (reference sequence). The chain's CDR3 is CASSQAVGQLLGNTIYF. Here the CDR3 DNA reads TGTGCCAGCAGCCAAGCCGTGGGACAATTACTTGGAAACACCATATATTTT.

This clonotype was found once. The rearrangement links TRBV19 to TRBJ2-7; D possibly matches TRBD1 or TRBD2 (5 bases each). V lost 4 bases, J lost 2 bases, and 15 bases lay in between. CDR3 length: 15 amino acids. In germline, CDR1 is LNHDA, CDR2 SQIVND (reference sequence). Here the CDR3 reads CASSTGTGIAYEQYF. In nucleotides, the CDR3 is TGTGCCAGTAGTACGGGGACGGGGATAGCCTACGAGCAGTACTTC.

This clonotype was seen only a few times. The V gene is TRBV7-8, the J gene TRBJ2-7, with D uncertain. Trimming left V 1 base short and J 6 bases short, with 10 bases between. The germline V gene has CDR1 SGHVS and CDR2 FQNEAQ. The CDR3 is made up of 13 amino acids. The CDR3 DNA is TGTGCCAGCAGCTTAGTTGTCAGGTCCGAGCAGTACTTC. It is translated as CASSLVVRSEQYF. The variable domain in full, completed from reference TRBV7-8 and TRBJ2-7, reads GAGVSQSPRYKVAKRGQDVALRCDPISGHVSLFWYQQALGQGPEFLTYFQNEAQLDKSGLPSDRFFAERPEGSVSTLKIQRTQQEDSAVYLCASSLVVRSEQYFGPGTRLTVT.

This clonotype was seen more than once but under ten times. V usage is TRBV7-6 and J usage is TRBJ2-1; no definite D call. CDR1 and CDR2 from the germline V gene are SGHVS and FNYEAQ. This CDR3 has 19 amino acids. With 2 bases removed from V and 0 bases from J, the gap between germline ends came to 20 bases. CDR3 sequence reads: CASSLWASIQRNSYNEQFF. The CDR3 DNA reads TGTGCCAGCAGCTTATGGGCTTCTATTCAGCGCAACTCCTACAATGAGCAGTTCTTC. The full variable domain, in which reference TRBV7-6 and TRBJ2-1 provide the parts outside the CDR3, is GAGVSQSPRYKVTKRGQDVALRCDPISGHVSLYWYRQALGQGPEFLTYFNYEAQQDKSGLPNDRFSAERPEGSISTLTIQRTEQRDSAMYRCASSLWASIQRNSYNEQFFGPGTRLTVL.

This clonotype has just a few counts. The chain has TRBV19 and TRBJ1-2; 8 bases are shared with TRBD1. V shed 7 bases, J shed 4 bases, and the junction held 8 bases outside the gene matches. CDR1 and CDR2 (germline): LNHDA, SQIVND (reference sequence). CDR3 length equals 14 residues. The CDR3, as DNA: TGTGCCAGTAACTGGGACAGGAGCTTCTATGGCTACACCTTC. It codes for CASNWDRSFYGYTF. The variable domain in full, with the rest retrieved from reference TRBV19 and TRBJ1-2, is DGGITQSPKYLFRKEGQNVTLSCEQNLNHDAMYWYRQDPGQGLRLIYYSQIVNDFQKGDIAEGYSVSREKKESFPLTVTSAQKNPTAFYLCASNWDRSFYGYTFGSGTRLTVV.